This TCR beta chain originates from a study of naive and memory T cell subsets. From the second PCR step, alpha and beta chains were amplified apart. Cells stained for CD3, CD4, CD8, CD45RA, CD27 and viability were sorted into four CD45RA/CD27 subsets. Both TRBC1 and TRBC2 were covered by a beta constant-region primer of two equimolar oligonucleotides. TCRdb re-analysed the UMI-ligation and nested PCR reads in MiXCR, keeping a single row per CDR3 protein. The sample has more than 35,000 distinct CDR3 sequences, about 14% seen once; the top ten hold 22%. Study-wide points: Clonotypes are single alpha or beta chains, not paired receptors.

This CDR3 is 21 amino acids long. Germline CDR1 and CDR2: SGHDT and YYEEEE. After removal of 1 base from V and 0 bases from J, the junction contained 17 bases not matched to a gene. This clonotype appeared many times. Antigen specificity is unknown. The sample taken for sequencing was effector memory CD4+ T cells from blood. As for subset: effector memory, CD45RA- CD27-. The chain recombines TRBV5-6 with TRBJ2-3, with TRBD2 matching 10 bases. The origin of this receptor is a human donor in good health. As DNA, the CDR3 is TGTGCCAGCAGCTTGTTGCGCCTAATAGCGGGAGGCCGGATTAGCACAGATACGCAGTATTTT. This encodes CASSLLRLIAGGRISTDTQYF.